The present TCR beta chain was sequenced within a study of blood T cell repertoires in COVID-19. Overall study: Italy, Spain and the United States were the sources of the convalescent and acute COVID-19 samples. In each case, the material was cDNA or gDNA derived from T cells, B-cell-depleted T cells, or PBMCs.

The table lists this clone with a count of one. Trimming stripped 9 bases from V and 5 bases from J, with 16 bases between. The CDR3 has 13 amino acids. Germline CDR1 and CDR2: SGHDT and YYEEEE. In the original workflow: From reference gene primer amplification, estimates of nucleated cell counts were derived. The assay was immunoSEQ multiplex PCR, and TCRdb's table has in-frame clones only and misses some. Clonal size and the V and J genes are those of that table, whereas D and trimming came from the DNA. Counted here are tens of thousands of clones, approximately 85% occurring once; the ten biggest clones make up roughly 45%.

The sample comprised peripheral blood. This TCR derives from a human donor in a cohort sampled during active COVID-19. The V call is TRBV5-6, the J call TRBJ2-3, with D tentatively TRBD1 (5 bases). As DNA, the CDR3 is TGTGCCACCAGTCTCAGGGCTAAAGATACGCAGTATTTT. It encodes CATSLRAKDTQYF.